Listed below are T cell receptor beta chains from one sample, sequenced in a study of T cell responses to AZD1222 COVID-19 vaccine. The protocol was immunoSEQ multiplex PCR, while the TCRdb copy is restricted to in-frame clones and leaves out a portion. This table has more than 70,000 clones, 70% to 90% appearing once. The sequencing used peripheral blood, collected on day 0 of AZD1222 vaccination. All receptors come from an adult in good health. Each CDR3 is given with its conserved first and last residue. Each record gives: V gene, clone size, CDR3 protein. Clone size is shown for a subset of rows, as once, few, many or a class of expanded clone.

v_call: TRBV5-8; clone_size: .; cdr3_aa: CASSLSLQAEKLFF
v_call: TRBV19; clone_size: .; cdr3_aa: CATLDRGINQPQHF
v_call: TRBV5-6; clone_size: .; cdr3_aa: CASSTGFEQYF
v_call: TRBV18; clone_size: .; cdr3_aa: CASSRVGESNQPQHF
v_call: TRBV28; clone_size: .; cdr3_aa: CASQGVNEKLFF
v_call: TRBV28; clone_size: .; cdr3_aa: CASSLRWGQIINQPQHF
v_call: TRBV20-1; clone_size: .; cdr3_aa: CSASLQPNTEAFF
v_call: TRBV24-1; clone_size: .; cdr3_aa: CATSDLGTGATDTQYF
v_call: TRBV5-4; clone_size: few; cdr3_aa: CASSPGEGADSYNEQFF
v_call: TRBV24-1; clone_size: .; cdr3_aa: CATSGAGADEQFF
v_call: TRBV6-6; clone_size: .; cdr3_aa: CASSYPDREYGYTF
v_call: TRBV30; clone_size: .; cdr3_aa: CAWSVRLYNEQFF
v_call: TRBV6-2/TRBV6-3; clone_size: .; cdr3_aa: CASSSPRLQGRETQYF
v_call: TRBV28; clone_size: once; cdr3_aa: CASSPTDGNQETQYF
v_call: TRBV12-5; clone_size: .; cdr3_aa: CASGPGQGVADTQYF
v_call: TRBV11-3; clone_size: .; cdr3_aa: CASSPRGTGVPSGNTIYF
v_call: TRBV2; clone_size: few; cdr3_aa: CASSPAGTEQGRANTGELFF
v_call: TRBV6-5; clone_size: .; cdr3_aa: CASKADRENTEAFF
v_call: TRBV6-1; clone_size: few; cdr3_aa: CASSAEGTPMNTEAFF
v_call: TRBV27; clone_size: .; cdr3_aa: CASSPAESYEQYF
v_call: TRBV7-2; clone_size: .; cdr3_aa: CASSPTYSGRVDEQFF
v_call: TRBV4-2; clone_size: .; cdr3_aa: CASSPLAGAGDTQYF
v_call: TRBV5-1; clone_size: .; cdr3_aa: CASSLSPTNEKLFF
v_call: TRBV4-3; clone_size: .; cdr3_aa: CASSQDPERGTEAFF
v_call: TRBV2; clone_size: .; cdr3_aa: CASRLRPAGGKNIQYF
v_call: TRBV28; clone_size: .; cdr3_aa: CASSLLQGPYEQYF
v_call: TRBV27; clone_size: .; cdr3_aa: CASSPRGRDTGELFF
v_call: TRBV28; clone_size: .; cdr3_aa: CAGLQGYTGELFF
v_call: TRBV10-3; clone_size: .; cdr3_aa: CAISESRLSGDYNEQFF
v_call: TRBV7-3; clone_size: few; cdr3_aa: CASSRDRGNTIYF
v_call: TRBV11-2; clone_size: .; cdr3_aa: CASSFWGDNYNEQFF
v_call: TRBV5-1; clone_size: .; cdr3_aa: CASSLSGDKEAFF
v_call: TRBV7-3; clone_size: .; cdr3_aa: CASSLQAGAGYEQYF
v_call: TRBV28; clone_size: .; cdr3_aa: CASSLSVLAASGNTIYF
v_call: TRBV5-1; clone_size: .; cdr3_aa: CASSFQGDEKLFF
v_call: TRBV18; clone_size: .; cdr3_aa: CASSPPYERATNEKLFF
v_call: TRBV15; clone_size: .; cdr3_aa: CATSRDRGGGVDSYEQYF